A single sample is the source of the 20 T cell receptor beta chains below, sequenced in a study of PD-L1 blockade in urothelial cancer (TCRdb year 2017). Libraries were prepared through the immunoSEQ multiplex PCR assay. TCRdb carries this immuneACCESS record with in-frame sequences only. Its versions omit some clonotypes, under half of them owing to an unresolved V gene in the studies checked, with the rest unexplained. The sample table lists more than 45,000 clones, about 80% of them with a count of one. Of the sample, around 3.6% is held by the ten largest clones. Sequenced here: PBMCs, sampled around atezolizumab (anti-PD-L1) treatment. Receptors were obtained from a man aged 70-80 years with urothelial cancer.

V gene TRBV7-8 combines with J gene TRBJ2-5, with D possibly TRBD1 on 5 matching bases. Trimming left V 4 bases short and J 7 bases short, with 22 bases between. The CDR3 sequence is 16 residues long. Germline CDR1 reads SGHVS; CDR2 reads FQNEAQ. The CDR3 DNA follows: TGTGCCAGCAGCTCATATCGAACAGCGAGGCAGGGGACCCAGTACTTC. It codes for CASSSYRTARQGTQYF.

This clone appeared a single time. The CDR3 reads CASSPYRVLAGVRGYEQYF. In nucleotides, the CDR3 is TGTGCCAGCAGCCCGTATCGGGTCCTAGCGGGAGTTCGGGGCTACGAGCAGTACTTC. V and J are TRBV7-8 and TRBJ2-7; TRBD2 matches 10 bases. The length of the CDR3 is 19 residues. V lost 5 bases and J lost 3; bases outside the gene matches: 19. Germline V gives CDR1 SGHVS, CDR2 FQNEAQ.

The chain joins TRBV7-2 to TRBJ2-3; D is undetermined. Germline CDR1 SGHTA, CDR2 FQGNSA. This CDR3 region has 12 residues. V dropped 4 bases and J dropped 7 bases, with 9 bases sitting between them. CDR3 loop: CASSSLDYTQYF. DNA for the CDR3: TGTGCCAGCAGCTCTTTAGATTATACGCAGTATTTT.

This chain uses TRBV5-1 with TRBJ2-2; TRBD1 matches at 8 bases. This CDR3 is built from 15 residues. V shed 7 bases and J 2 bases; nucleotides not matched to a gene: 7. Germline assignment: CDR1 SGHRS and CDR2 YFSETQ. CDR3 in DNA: TGCGCCAGCTTACTAGGACAGGGAAACACCGGGGAGCTGTTTTTT. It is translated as CASLLGQGNTGELFF. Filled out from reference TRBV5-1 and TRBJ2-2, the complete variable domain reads KAGVTQTPRYLIKTRGQQVTLSCSPISGHRSVSWYQQTPGQGLQFLFEYFSETQRNKGNFPGRFSGRQFSNSRSEMNVSTLELGDSALYLCASLLGQGNTGELFFGEGSRLTVL.

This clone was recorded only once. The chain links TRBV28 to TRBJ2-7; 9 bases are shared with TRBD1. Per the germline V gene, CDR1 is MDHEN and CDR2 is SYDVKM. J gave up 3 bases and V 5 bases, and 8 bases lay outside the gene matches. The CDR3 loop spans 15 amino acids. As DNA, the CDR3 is TGTGCCAGCAGTGAAACAGGGGGCGCCGACTACGAGCAGTACTTC. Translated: CASSETGGADYEQYF.

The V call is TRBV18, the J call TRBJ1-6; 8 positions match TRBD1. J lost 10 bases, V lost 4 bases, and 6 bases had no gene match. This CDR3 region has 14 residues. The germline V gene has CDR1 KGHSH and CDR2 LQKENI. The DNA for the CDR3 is TGTGCCAGCTCACTCGACAGGGGAGGCTCACCCCTCCACTTT. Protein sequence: CASSLDRGGSPLHF. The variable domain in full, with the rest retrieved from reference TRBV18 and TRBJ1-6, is NAGVMQNPRHLVRRRGQEARLRCSPMKGHSHVYWYRQLPEEGLKFMVYLQKENIIDESGMPKERFSAEFPKEGPSILRIQQVVRGDSAAYFCASSLDRGGSPLHFGNGTRLTVT.

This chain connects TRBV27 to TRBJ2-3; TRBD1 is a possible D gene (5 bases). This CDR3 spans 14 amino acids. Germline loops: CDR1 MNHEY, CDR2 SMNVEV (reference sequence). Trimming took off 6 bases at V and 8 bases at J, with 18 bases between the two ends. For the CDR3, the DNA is TGTGCCAGCAGCCCGACTGGGCTCCAGGGTACGCAGTATTTT. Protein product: CASSPTGLQGTQYF.

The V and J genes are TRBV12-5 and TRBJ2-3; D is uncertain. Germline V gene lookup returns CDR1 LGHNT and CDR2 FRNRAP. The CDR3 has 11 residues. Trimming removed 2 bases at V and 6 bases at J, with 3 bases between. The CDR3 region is CASGLLDTQYF. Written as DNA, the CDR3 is TGTGCTAGTGGTTTGCTCGATACGCAGTATTTT.

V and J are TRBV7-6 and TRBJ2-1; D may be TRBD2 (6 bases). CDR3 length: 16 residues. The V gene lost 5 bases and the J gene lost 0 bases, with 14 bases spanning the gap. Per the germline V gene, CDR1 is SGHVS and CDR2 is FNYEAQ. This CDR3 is CASSKNPTSSYNEQFF. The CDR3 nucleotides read TGTGCCAGCAGCAAAAATCCGACTAGCTCCTACAATGAGCAGTTCTTC.

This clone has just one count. The CDR3 here is CASSVPPGGGVGTDTQYF. The CDR3 coding sequence is TGTGCCAGCAGTGTCCCTCCCGGAGGGGGGGTGGGCACAGATACGCAGTATTTT. This chain joins TRBV2 and TRBJ2-3, with D perhaps matching TRBD2 (7 bases). Germline lookup yields CDR1 SNHLY and CDR2 FYNNEI. The CDR3 is made up of 18 amino acids. Trimming left V 4 bases short and J 1 base short, with 21 bases between.

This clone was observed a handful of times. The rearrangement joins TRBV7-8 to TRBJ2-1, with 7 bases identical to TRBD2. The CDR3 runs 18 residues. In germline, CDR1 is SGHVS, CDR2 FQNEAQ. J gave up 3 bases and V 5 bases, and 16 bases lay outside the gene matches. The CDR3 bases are TGTGCCAGCAGCGCCCTAACGTCGGGACTAAAAGACTACAATGAGCAGTTCTTC. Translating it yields CASSALTSGLKDYNEQFF.

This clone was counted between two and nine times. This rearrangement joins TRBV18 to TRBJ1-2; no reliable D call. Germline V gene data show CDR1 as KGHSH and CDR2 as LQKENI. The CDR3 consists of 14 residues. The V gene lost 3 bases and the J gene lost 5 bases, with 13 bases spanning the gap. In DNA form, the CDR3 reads TGTGCCAGCTCACCGCCCGATACCACTTATGGCTACACCTTC. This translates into CASSPPDTTYGYTF.

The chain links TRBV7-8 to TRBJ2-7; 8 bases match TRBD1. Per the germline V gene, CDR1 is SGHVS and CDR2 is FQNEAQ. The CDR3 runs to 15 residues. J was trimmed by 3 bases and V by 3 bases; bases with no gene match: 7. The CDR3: CASSLETGVGYEQYF. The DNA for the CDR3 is TGTGCCAGCAGCTTGGAGACAGGGGTGGGCTACGAGCAGTACTTC. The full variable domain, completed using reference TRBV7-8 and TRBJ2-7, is GAGVSQSPRYKVAKRGQDVALRCDPISGHVSLFWYQQALGQGPEFLTYFQNEAQLDKSGLPSDRFFAERPEGSVSTLKIQRTQQEDSAVYLCASSLETGVGYEQYFGPGTRLTVT.

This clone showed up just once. CDR3 protein: CATSKEQGAYEQYF. The DNA of the CDR3 is TGTGCCACCAGCAAAGAACAGGGGGCGTACGAGCAGTACTTC. The rearrangement joins TRBV15 to TRBJ2-7; TRBD1 matches at 9 bases. The CDR3 length is 14 residues. V dropped 4 bases and J dropped 4; count of bases not matched to a gene: 5. Germline CDR1 and CDR2: LNHNV and YYDKDF (reference sequence).

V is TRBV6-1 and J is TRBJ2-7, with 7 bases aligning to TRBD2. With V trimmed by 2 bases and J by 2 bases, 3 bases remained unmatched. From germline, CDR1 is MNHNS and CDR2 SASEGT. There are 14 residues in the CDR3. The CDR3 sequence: CASSEHGRTYEQYF. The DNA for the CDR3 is TGTGCCAGCAGTGAACACGGGAGGACCTACGAGCAGTACTTC.

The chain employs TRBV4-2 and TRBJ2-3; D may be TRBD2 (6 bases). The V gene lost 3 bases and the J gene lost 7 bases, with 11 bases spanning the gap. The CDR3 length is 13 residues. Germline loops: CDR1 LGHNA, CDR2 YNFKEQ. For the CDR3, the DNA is TGTGCCAGCAGCCATGGGACTTTGTATACGCAGTATTTT. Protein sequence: CASSHGTLYTQYF.

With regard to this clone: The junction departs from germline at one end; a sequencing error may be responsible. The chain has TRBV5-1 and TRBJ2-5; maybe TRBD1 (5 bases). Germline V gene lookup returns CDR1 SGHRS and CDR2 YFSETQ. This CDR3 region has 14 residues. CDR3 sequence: CASSLALGVEIQYF. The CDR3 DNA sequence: TGCGCCAGCAGCTTGGCTCTAGGGGTAGAGATCCAGTACTTC.

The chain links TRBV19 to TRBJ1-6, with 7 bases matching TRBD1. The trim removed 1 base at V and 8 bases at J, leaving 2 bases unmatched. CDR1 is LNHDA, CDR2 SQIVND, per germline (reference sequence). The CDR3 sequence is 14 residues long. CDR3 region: CASSIVGQDSPLHF. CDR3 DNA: TGTGCCAGTAGTATAGTTGGACAGGATTCACCCCTCCACTTT.

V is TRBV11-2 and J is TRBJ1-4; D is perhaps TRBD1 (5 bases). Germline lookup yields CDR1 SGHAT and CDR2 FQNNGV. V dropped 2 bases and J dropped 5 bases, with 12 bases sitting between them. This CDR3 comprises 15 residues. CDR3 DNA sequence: TGTGCCAGCAGCTTATTCCGGGGGGAGAATGAAAAACTGTTTTTT. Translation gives CASSLFRGENEKLFF.

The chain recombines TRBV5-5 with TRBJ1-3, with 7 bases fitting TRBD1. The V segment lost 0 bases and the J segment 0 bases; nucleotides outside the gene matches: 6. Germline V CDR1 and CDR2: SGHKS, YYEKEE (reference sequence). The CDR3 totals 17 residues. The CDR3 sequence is CASSLGPGQPSGNTIYF. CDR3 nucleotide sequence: TGTGCCAGCAGCTTGGGACCGGGACAGCCCTCTGGAAACACCATATATTTT.